Each of the 21 T cell receptor beta chains below was sequenced from the same sample in a study of cytomegalovirus exposure and HLA in healthy donors. Researchers ran the PCR with 60 Vbeta and 13 Jbeta primers. The protocol was immunoSEQ multiplex PCR, while the TCRdb copy is restricted to in-frame clones and leaves out a portion. The sample lists 150,000 to 200,000 clones; approximately 70% were seen once. The specimen sequenced was PBMCs. Receptors originate from a man aged 40-49 years in good health and CMV-seropositive.

This clone was counted only a few times. The rearrangement joins TRBV7-2 to TRBJ2-6, with 7 positions matching TRBD2. The V gene end was trimmed by 4 bases and the J gene end by 3 bases; junction bases not matched to a gene: 12. The V gene's germline CDR1 is SGHTA and CDR2 FQGNSA. The CDR3 length is 18 residues. CDR3 loop: CASSWGLRATVGANVLTF. In nucleotides, the CDR3 is TGTGCCAGCAGCTGGGGACTAAGGGCGACCGTTGGGGCCAACGTCCTGACTTTC.

The rearrangement joins TRBV6-6 to TRBJ1-1, with TRBD1 identical over 7 bases. The CDR3 is 14 residues long. V dropped 2 bases and J dropped 7; count of bases not matched to a gene: 7. CDR1 and CDR2 (germline): MNHNY, SVGAGI (reference sequence). CDR3: CASSYVGTVIEAFF. Written as DNA, the CDR3 is TGTGCCAGCAGTTACGTAGGGACAGTAATTGAAGCTTTCTTT.

This rearrangement joins TRBV7-9 to TRBJ2-2; D is possibly TRBD1 (6 bases). CDR1 SEHNR and CDR2 FQNEAQ come from the germline V gene (reference sequence). The CDR3 consists of 16 residues. The germline V and J ends were trimmed by 4 bases and 3 bases, with 15 bases remaining between them. CDR3 bases: TGTGCCAGCAGCTCCGTAAGGGACACGTACACCGGGGAGCTGTTTTTT. Residues: CASSSVRDTYTGELFF.

The chain recombines TRBV30 with TRBJ1-1; possibly TRBD1 for D (5 bases). The CDR3 is made up of 16 amino acids. V was clipped by 3 bases and J by 7 bases, with 24 bases between them. The germline CDR1 and CDR2 sequences are GTSNPN and SVGIG (reference sequence). CDR3 in DNA: TGTGCCTGGAGCCCCGGGACTTTCGGGCCGGGGGGTGAAGCTTTCTTT. Amino acid sequence: CAWSPGTFGPGGEAFF.

This clone was seen more than once but under ten times. Distinct nucleotide sequences in the sample also encode this CDR3. V is TRBV13 and J is TRBJ2-5; 7 nucleotides align to TRBD2. Germline V gene sequence: CDR1 PRHDT, CDR2 FYEKMQ (reference sequence). V gave up 5 bases and J gave up 1 base; unmatched junction bases: 7. The CDR3 spans 15 residues. CDR3 amino acids: CASSPGLAVQETQYF. The CDR3 coding sequence is TGTGCCAGCAGCCCCGGCCTAGCGGTCCAAGAGACCCAGTACTTC.

Here the CDR3 reads CASSVYRDTDTQYF. The CDR3 region has the DNA TGTGCCAGCAGCGTTTACCGGGACACAGATACGCAGTATTTT. This chain uses TRBV9 with TRBJ2-3; the D gene is possibly TRBD2 (5 bases). CDR1 SGDLS and CDR2 YYNGEE come from the germline V gene. The CDR3 covers 14 residues. V was pared by 2 bases and J by 2 bases, with 9 bases between. Full variable domain (remainder filled in from reference TRBV9 and TRBJ2-3): DSGVTQTPKHLITATGQRVTLRCSPRSGDLSVYWYQQSLDQGLQFLIQYYNGEERAKGNILERFSAQQFPDLHSELNLSSLELGDSALYFCASSVYRDTDTQYFGPGTRLTVL.

This chain joins TRBV30 and TRBJ1-4; no definite D call. V lost 0 bases to trimming and J lost 4 bases, with 12 bases between them. The V gene's germline CDR1 is GTSNPN and CDR2 SVGIG (reference sequence). This CDR3 is built from 15 residues. The CDR3 DNA is TGTGCCTGGAGTGTGTCGGGGAAGCTTAATGAAAAACTGTTTTTT. It yields the protein CAWSVSGKLNEKLFF.

The chain joins TRBV7-3 to TRBJ2-2; 9 bases align to TRBD2. Germline trimming cut 5 bases from V and 5 bases from J; bases unmatched to any gene: 6. The CDR3 sequence is 15 residues long. Germline V CDR1 and CDR2: SGHTA, FQGTGA. DNA for the CDR3: TGTGCCAGCAGCCCCGGACTAGCGAGGACCGGGGAGCTGTTTTTT. This translates into CASSPGLARTGELFF.

This chain joins TRBV19 and TRBJ1-1; no definite D call. Germline-derived CDR1 and CDR2 are LNHDA and SQIVND (reference sequence). The V gene lost 5 bases and the J gene lost 7 bases, with 14 bases spanning the gap. The CDR3 spans 13 residues. The DNA for the CDR3 is TGTGCCAGTAGTCCGGGATTACTTGGTGAAGCTTTCTTT. This encodes CASSPGLLGEAFF.

This chain links TRBV25-1 with TRBJ2-7, with 8 bases identical to TRBD1. Germline V gene data show CDR1 as MGHDK and CDR2 as SYGVNS. Germline trimming cut 2 bases from V and 4 bases from J; bases unmatched to any gene: 4. The CDR3 loop spans 14 amino acids. The DNA for the CDR3 is TGTGCCAGCAGTGAACCGGACAGGGTATACGAGCAGTACTTC. Amino acid sequence: CASSEPDRVYEQYF.

This clone showed up just a few times. The CDR3 region has the DNA TGTGCCAGCAGCCTGCCGGGACAGGTGGAGGGCTACACCTTC. Protein sequence: CASSLPGQVEGYTF. J is TRBJ1-2 and V is TRBV14; 8 bases line up with TRBD1. This CDR3 is built from 14 residues. Looked up from germline, CDR1 is SGHDN and CDR2 is FVKESK. Trimming took 4 bases from V and 8 from J; bases not matched to a gene: 9. Based on the CDR3 plus reference TRBV14 and TRBJ1-2, the full variable domain is EAGVTQFPSHSVIEKGQTVTLRCDPISGHDNLYWYRRVMGKEIKFLLHFVKESKQDESGMPNNRFLAERTGGTYSTLKVQPAELEDSGVYFCASSLPGQVEGYTFGSGTRLTVV.

The V and J genes are TRBV7-6 and TRBJ2-7, with 11 positions matching TRBD1. The trim removed 0 bases at V and 6 bases at J, leaving 7 bases unmatched. The CDR3 is made up of 16 amino acids. The V gene's germline CDR1 is SGHVS and CDR2 FNYEAQ. Here the CDR3 reads CASSLAAGQGAFEQYF. DNA for the CDR3: TGTGCCAGCAGCTTAGCGGCCGGACAGGGGGCCTTCGAGCAGTACTTC. The entire variable domain, with the rest obtained from reference TRBV7-6 and TRBJ2-7, is as follows: GAGVSQSPRYKVTKRGQDVALRCDPISGHVSLYWYRQALGQGPEFLTYFNYEAQQDKSGLPNDRFSAERPEGSISTLTIQRTEQRDSAMYRCASSLAAGQGAFEQYFGPGTRLTVT.

The table lists this clone with a few counts. The CDR3 is CASGTGGTDYEQYF. The DNA for the CDR3 is TGTGCCAGCGGTACCGGGGGGACGGACTACGAGCAGTACTTC. The gene calls are TRBV7-2 and TRBJ2-7; TRBD2 matches at 7 bases. Germline CDR1 reads SGHTA; CDR2 reads FQGNSA. Unmatched junction bases numbered 10, after V lost 8 bases and J lost 3 bases. The CDR3 contains 14 residues.

This clone was recorded only once. The chain combines TRBV5-1 with TRBJ1-2; 7 bases are shared with TRBD1. Germline-derived CDR1 and CDR2 are SGHRS and YFSETQ. V lost 0 bases to trimming and J lost 0 bases; unmatched junction nucleotides: 5. The CDR3 is 16 amino acids. The CDR3 bases are TGCGCCAGCAGCTTGGAATGGACAGGAGCTAACTATGGCTACACCTTC. It yields the protein CASSLEWTGANYGYTF.

V is TRBV15 and J is TRBJ2-5; TRBD1 agrees at 7 bases. The germline gives CDR1 LNHNV, CDR2 YYDKDF (reference sequence). V lost 1 base to trimming and J lost 11 bases; unmatched junction nucleotides: 10. The CDR3 covers 14 residues. DNA for the CDR3: TGTGCCACCAGCAGAGCCACAGGGGCCTCAGAGCAGTACTTC. Its protein is CATSRATGASEQYF.

The chain has TRBV14 and TRBJ1-2; D gene ambiguous. V was clipped by 0 bases and J by 4 bases, with 9 bases between them. The CDR3 has 14 residues. Germline lookup yields CDR1 SGHDN and CDR2 FVKESK. CDR3: CASSQDRVSYGYTF. In DNA form, the CDR3 reads TGTGCCAGCAGCCAAGATCGCGTTTCCTATGGCTACACCTTC.

The chain couples TRBV5-1 to TRBJ2-6; D may be TRBD1 (6 bases). There are 16 residues in the CDR3. CDR1 and CDR2 (germline): SGHRS, YFSETQ. V lost 1 base, J lost 2 bases, and 10 bases lay in between. The CDR3 DNA reads TGCGCCAGCAGCTTGAACAGGGATGCTGGGGCCAACGTCCTGACTTTC. Its translation: CASSLNRDAGANVLTF.

This rearrangement joins TRBV11-2 to TRBJ2-1, with 9 bases lining up with TRBD2. V was pared by 1 base and J by 6 bases, with 16 bases of the junction left unmatched. The CDR3 spans 19 residues. Germline CDR1 SGHAT, CDR2 FQNNGV. The CDR3 loop is CASSLVGRGGTPRGNEQFF. The CDR3 coding sequence is TGTGCCAGCAGCTTAGTCGGGCGGGGGGGAACCCCCCGGGGCAATGAGCAGTTCTTC.

This sequence joins TRBV9 and TRBJ2-6; 7 bases map to TRBD1. J gave up 3 bases and V 4 bases, and 10 bases lay outside the gene matches. CDR3 size: 17 residues. In germline, CDR1 is SGDLS, CDR2 YYNGEE. The CDR3 protein is CASSSSQGESGANVLTF. The CDR3 DNA follows: TGTGCCAGCAGCTCCTCCCAGGGGGAAAGTGGGGCCAACGTCCTGACTTTC.

The chain recombines TRBV7-9 with TRBJ2-3, with D maybe TRBD2 (7 bases). Germline V gives CDR1 SEHNR, CDR2 FQNEAQ (reference sequence). The CDR3 has 16 amino acids. Trimming took 1 base from V and 3 from J, leaving 14 bases between them. CDR3 region: CASSLGGGAQTDTQYF. The DNA for the CDR3 is TGTGCCAGCAGCTTAGGAGGGGGGGCGCAAACAGATACGCAGTATTTT.

The V gene is TRBV7-9, the J gene TRBJ1-3; maybe TRBD1 (6 bases). Trimming removed 4 bases at V and 0 bases at J, with 16 bases between. The CDR3 consists of 17 residues. The germline V gene encodes CDR1 SEHNR and CDR2 FQNEAQ (reference sequence). Here the CDR3 reads CASSSRAGDSSGNTIYF. For the CDR3, the DNA is TGTGCCAGCAGCTCCCGGGCAGGGGATAGCTCTGGAAACACCATATATTTT.